This T cell receptor (beta chain) was profiled in a study of blood T cell repertoires in COVID-19. TCRdb's table, derived via immunoSEQ multiplex PCR, lists solely in-frame clones and lacks some. This sample has over 200,000 clones, with 80% to 90% found just once. Germline lookup yields CDR1 SQVTM and CDR2 ANQGSEA. The CDR3 consists of 15 residues. V lost 4 bases to trimming and J lost 4 bases; unmatched junction nucleotides: 8. Sequencing was performed on PBMCs or T cells enriched from blood (not recorded which). V usage is TRBV29-1 and J usage is TRBJ1-1; 11 positions agree with TRBD1. This receptor was obtained from a man aged 18 to 30 who had recovered from COVID-19. CDR3 amino acids: CSVGRTGGPGTEAFF. DNA of the CDR3: TGCAGCGTTGGGCGGACAGGGGGCCCGGGCACTGAAGCTTTCTTT.